Here is one T cell receptor beta chain with its context. Its antigen is currently unknown. The assay was immunoSEQ multiplex PCR, and TCRdb's table has in-frame clones only and misses some. This sample has 600,000 to 700,000 clones, with around four fifths found just once. The V gene's germline CDR1 is SEHNR and CDR2 FQNEAQ (reference sequence). V was clipped by 5 bases and J by 10 bases, with 21 bases between them. The CDR3 extends over 15 amino acids. These data come from a study of shared clonotypes between healthy human individuals. General study results and limits: Generally, naive subsets came out with larger estimated richness than memory subsets.

The genes are TRBV7-9 and TRBJ2-1, with D unclear. The material sequenced was memory CD4+ T cells sorted from blood. Sample subset: CD45RA-negative fraction. The receptor was isolated from a woman aged 25 to 45 in good health. The CDR3 loop is CASSLGTFQRNEQFF. The CDR3 coding sequence is TGTGCCAGCAGCCTGGGCACCTTCCAGCGTAACGAGCAGTTCTTC.